This passage covers 3 T cell receptor beta chains from one sample sequenced in a study of OX40 agonist ivuxolimab in advanced cancers. Clones were read by immunoSEQ multiplex PCR, and TCRdb kept only the in-frame ones, dropping some. This table has more than 100,000 clones, around 93% appearing once. Here the sequenced sample was CD4+ or CD8+ T cells sorted from blood, taken in a trial of the OX40 agonist ivuxolimab. These receptors were collected from an adult with an advanced solid tumor such as melanoma, head and neck, liver or kidney cancer.

The rearrangement joins TRBV5-4 to TRBJ2-1; no clear D. The length of the CDR3 is 15 residues. CDR1 SGHNT and CDR2 YYREEE come from the germline V gene (reference sequence). V was shortened by 6 bases and J by 9 bases, with 22 bases between the two germline ends. CDR3 in DNA: TGTGCCAGCATCCCCCCAGGTGACGGCAGAGGTGAGCAGTTCTTC. As protein: CASIPPGDGRGEQFF. Supplemented by reference TRBV5-4 and TRBJ2-1, the full variable domain reads ETGVTQSPTHLIKTRGQQVTLRCSSQSGHNTVSWYQQALGQGPQFIFQYYREEENGRGNFPPRFSGLQFPNYSSELNVNALELDDSALYLCASIPPGDGRGEQFFGPGTRLTVL.

The chain links TRBV7-2 to TRBJ2-5; TRBD2 matches 8 bases. Germline V gene data show CDR1 as SGHTA and CDR2 as FQGNSA. V lost 2 bases and J lost 5; bases outside the gene matches: 7. This CDR3 is built from 15 residues. The CDR3 sequence is CASSLPSGGPETQYF. CDR3 nucleotide sequence: TGTGCCAGCAGCTTACCCTCGGGGGGGCCTGAGACCCAGTACTTC. Combining the CDR3 with reference TRBV7-2 and TRBJ2-5 gives the whole variable domain GAGVSQSPSNKVTEKGKDVELRCDPISGHTALYWYRQSLGQGLEFLIYFQGNSAPDKSGLPSDRFSAERTGGSVSTLTIQRTQQEDSAVYLCASSLPSGGPETQYFGPGTRLLVL.

V and J are TRBV6-4 and TRBJ2-3, with D tentatively TRBD1 (5 bases). The CDR3 is 15 residues long. Germline lookup yields CDR1 MRHNA and CDR2 SNTAGT. With 4 bases removed from V and 2 bases from J, the gap between germline ends came to 13 bases. CDR3 sequence (DNA): TGTGCCAGCAGTGCTACAGGATCCTCCACAGATACGCAGTATTTT. It is translated as CASSATGSSTDTQYF.